A single sample is the source of the 27 T cell receptor beta chains below, sequenced in a study of blood T cell repertoires in COVID-19 (dated by TCRdb to about 2020). The library was produced with the immunoSEQ multiplex PCR assay. The immuneACCESS repertoire file appears here via TCRdb, limited to in-frame rearrangements. These files lack a portion of the clones; in checked studies, under half of the deficit traces to unresolved V genes, and the cause of the others is not known. Recorded for this sample are around 110,000 clones; 76% of them occurred a single time. The ten top clones hold 6% to 6.5% of the sample. The source material was peripheral blood. These receptors were collected from an elderly man with COVID-19, enrolled during active disease.

The chain couples TRBV11-2 to TRBJ2-5, with D maybe TRBD1 (5 bases). V lost 2 bases, J lost 0 bases, and 7 bases lay in between. From germline, CDR1 is SGHAT and CDR2 FQNNGV. The CDR3 extends over 14 amino acids. For the CDR3, the DNA is TGTGCCAGCAGCTTACCAGGGTACCAAGAGACCCAGTACTTC. It is translated as CASSLPGYQETQYF. Full variable domain (outside the CDR3, taken from reference TRBV11-2 and TRBJ2-5): EAGVAQSPRYKIIEKRQSVAFWCNPISGHATLYWYQQILGQGPKLLIQFQNNGVVDDSQLPKDRFSAERLKGVDSTLKIQPAKLEDSAVYLCASSLPGYQETQYFGPGTRLLVL.

The chain combines TRBV24-1 with TRBJ2-7; 8 nucleotides line up with TRBD2. Germline V CDR1 and CDR2: KGHDR, SFDVKD. CDR3 size: 14 residues. V trimming: 2 bases; J trimming: 3 bases; junction bases outside the gene matches: 2. CDR3 DNA: TGTGCCACCAGTGATTCTCGGGGGGGCTACGAGCAGTACTTC. Its protein is CATSDSRGGYEQYF.

The V and J genes are TRBV7-9 and TRBJ2-7; D not resolved. Germline V lookup: CDR1 SEHNR, CDR2 FQNEAQ (reference sequence). The CDR3 runs 12 residues. Trimming took off 4 bases at V and 2 bases at J, with 6 bases between the two ends. The CDR3 region is CASSSGPYEQYF. The CDR3 coding sequence is TGTGCCAGCAGCTCCGGTCCCTACGAGCAGTACTTC.

This clone was recorded a few times. V gene TRBV7-9 combines with J gene TRBJ2-2; 7 positions match TRBD1. The germline CDR1 and CDR2 sequences are SEHNR and FQNEAQ (reference sequence). This CDR3 has 15 amino acids. With 4 bases clipped from V and 1 base from J, the junction kept 3 bases outside the gene matches. CDR3 amino acids: CASSSDRENTGELFF. The DNA of the CDR3 is TGTGCCAGCAGCTCAGACAGGGAGAACACCGGGGAGCTGTTTTTT.

This chain uses TRBV12-3 or TRBV12-4 with TRBJ2-7; TRBD2 might be the D (5 bases). The CDR3 contains 13 residues. Deletions cut 1 base from V and 4 bases from J, with 8 bases between. The CDR3 DNA follows: TGTGCCAGCAGTTTAGTGACTACATACGAGCAGTACTTC. Protein product: CASSLVTTYEQYF.

This rearrangement joins TRBV25-1 to TRBJ2-1, with TRBD2 matching over 14 bases. Per germline, CDR1 MGHDK and CDR2 SYGVNS. This CDR3 has 15 residues. V dropped 6 bases and J dropped 6; count of bases not matched to a gene: 4. CDR3 coding DNA: TGTGCCAGCAGCCCGGGACTAGCGGGAGTCAATGAGCAGTTCTTC. Its protein product is CASSPGLAGVNEQFF.

This clone was seen only a few times. The chain couples TRBV12-3 or TRBV12-4 to TRBJ1-5; D gene uncertain. V was cut by 8 bases and J by 7 bases, with 15 bases left in between. CDR3 length: 13 amino acids. CDR3 residues: CASCPGEGQPQHF. Here the CDR3 DNA reads TGTGCCAGCTGCCCCGGGGAGGGACAGCCCCAGCATTTT.

This clone was found a few times. The chain employs TRBV27 and TRBJ2-7; 7 positions agree with TRBD2. V lost 4 bases to trimming and J lost 5 bases; unmatched junction nucleotides: 11. This CDR3 has 15 amino acids. Germline V gene data show CDR1 as MNHEY and CDR2 as SMNVEV (reference sequence). CDR3 bases: TGTGCCAGCAGTTCTCTCGGGGAGGGAAGCCACGAGCAGTACTTC. The encoded protein is CASSSLGEGSHEQYF.

This clone was found once. The V gene is TRBV5-6, the J gene TRBJ1-1; D unresolved. From germline, CDR1 is SGHDT and CDR2 YYEEEE. V lost 0 bases to trimming and J lost 1 base, with 7 bases between them. The CDR3 consists of 14 residues. The CDR3 DNA reads as TGTGCCAGCAGCTTGGGACGGAGGAACACTGAAGCTTTCTTT. This sequence encodes CASSLGRRNTEAFF.

The chain combines TRBV7-9 with TRBJ2-5, with D possibly being TRBD1 (6 bases). In germline, CDR1 is SEHNR, CDR2 FQNEAQ (reference sequence). The V end lost 1 base, the J end lost 2 bases, and 8 bases lay between the germline ends. This CDR3 is 14 amino acids long. The CDR3 reads CASSLGTVQETQYF. The CDR3 coding sequence is TGTGCCAGCAGCTTAGGGACAGTGCAAGAGACCCAGTACTTC. Full variable domain (outside the CDR3, taken from reference TRBV7-9 and TRBJ2-5): DTGVSQNPRHKITKRGQNVTFRCDPISEHNRLYWYRQTLGQGPEFLTYFQNEAQLEKSRLLSDRFSAERPKGSFSTLEIQRTEQGDSAMYLCASSLGTVQETQYFGPGTRLLVL.

This clone occurred a few times. This chain links TRBV10-3 with TRBJ2-5; the D gene is possibly TRBD2 (5 bases). Germline values: CDR1 ENHRY, CDR2 SYGVKD. Trimming took 5 bases from V and 4 from J, leaving 17 bases between them. This CDR3 has 15 amino acids. For the CDR3, the DNA is TGTGCCATCAGTCCTACGGACGGGGTTCGAGAGACCCAGTACTTC. Translating gives CAISPTDGVRETQYF.

J is TRBJ1-2 and V is TRBV18; 8 bases are shared with TRBD1. The CDR3 has 15 amino acids. The ends lost 2 bases at V and 4 bases at J; junction bases unmatched: 6. Germline V gene sequence: CDR1 KGHSH, CDR2 LQKENI. CDR3 residues: CASSPSSDRVYGYTF. The CDR3 nucleotides read TGTGCCAGCTCACCATCCTCGGACAGGGTCTATGGCTACACCTTC.

This chain links TRBV4-3 with TRBJ2-3, with 8 bases lining up with TRBD2. Germline CDR1 LGHNA, CDR2 YSLEER. The CDR3 consists of 20 residues. The J segment lost 0 bases and the V segment lost 4 bases, leaving 18 bases of the junction unmatched. CDR3 loop: CASSPRAVELADISTDTQYF. In nucleotides, the CDR3 is TGCGCCAGCAGCCCCCGGGCAGTTGAACTAGCGGATATTAGCACAGATACGCAGTATTTT.

The chain carries TRBV7-9 and TRBJ1-1, with D possibly TRBD1 on 5 matching bases. V was cut by 3 bases and J by 4 bases, with 12 bases left in between. The germline V gene encodes CDR1 SEHNR and CDR2 FQNEAQ (reference sequence). This CDR3 spans 14 amino acids. The CDR3 region is CASSFGRGGTEAFF. The DNA for the CDR3 is TGTGCCAGCAGCTTCGGGCGGGGCGGCACTGAAGCTTTCTTT.

V and J are TRBV2 and TRBJ1-4, with 8 bases identical to TRBD1. From germline, CDR1 is SNHLY and CDR2 FYNNEI. With V trimmed by 6 bases and J by 13 bases, 7 bases remained unmatched. CDR3 size: 12 residues. As DNA, the CDR3 is TGTGCCAGCAGAGCAGGGGGCAGCGGACTGTTTTTT. Amino acid sequence: CASRAGGSGLFF.

V gene TRBV28 combines with J gene TRBJ1-1, with TRBD1 matching over 8 bases. Losses at the gene ends were 5 bases for V and 2 bases for J; bases not matched to a gene: 7. CDR3 length: 15 residues. Germline V gives CDR1 MDHEN, CDR2 SYDVKM. CDR3 coding DNA: TGTGCCAGCAGTCTCCCGGACAGGGTTAACACTGAAGCTTTCTTT. Its protein is CASSLPDRVNTEAFF.

The chain couples TRBV29-1 to TRBJ1-2; 10 nucleotides match TRBD1. Germline lookup yields CDR1 SQVTM and CDR2 ANQGSEA. V was clipped by 7 bases and J by 6 bases; unmatched bases: 8. This CDR3 is built from 13 residues. Here the CDR3 reads CSATRDRGNGYTF. As DNA, the CDR3 is TGCAGCGCAACCCGGGACAGGGGAAATGGCTACACCTTC.

The J gene is TRBJ2-1, the V gene TRBV10-3; 12 bases are a match to TRBD2. V lost 2 bases and J lost 4; bases outside the gene matches: 12. This CDR3 comprises 19 residues. Per the germline V gene, CDR1 is ENHRY and CDR2 is SYGVKD. In DNA form, the CDR3 reads TGTGCCATCAGTGAGCCCTTAATTTCTAGCGGGAGGGCTTACAATGAGCAGTTCTTC. Its translation is CAISEPLISSGRAYNEQFF.

The chain couples TRBV28 to TRBJ1-2; TRBD1 matches 7 bases. Germline loops: CDR1 MDHEN, CDR2 SYDVKM. The CDR3 is 13 residues long. Trimming cost V 6 bases and J 5 bases; bases outside gene matches: 6. CDR3 sequence (DNA): TGTGCCAGCAGACAGGGGTTGACTTATGGCTACACCTTC. It yields the protein CASRQGLTYGYTF.

The chain carries TRBV7-8 and TRBJ1-6; D is unresolved. V lost 2 bases to trimming and J lost 5 bases, with 10 bases between them. The CDR3 contains 15 residues. Germline V gene data show CDR1 as SGHVS and CDR2 as FQNEAQ. CDR3 bases: TGTGCCAGCAGCTTACAAGACGGAGATAATTCACCCCTCCACTTT. Its translation is CASSLQDGDNSPLHF.

This clone is a singleton in its sample. This chain joins TRBV4-2 and TRBJ1-4, with D unclear. Germline V gives CDR1 LGHNA, CDR2 YNFKEQ. The CDR3 runs 14 residues. The V end lost 1 base, the J end lost 6 bases, and 9 bases lay between the germline ends. The DNA for the CDR3 is TGTGCCAGCAGCCAAGCGACGGAGGATGAAAAACTGTTTTTT. Translating it yields CASSQATEDEKLFF.

The chain recombines TRBV4-1 with TRBJ2-2, with D unresolved. V shed 4 bases and J shed 1 base, with 10 bases lying between them. The germline V gene has CDR1 MGHRA and CDR2 YSYEKL. The CDR3 runs to 15 residues. This CDR3 reads CASSRVFGNTGELFF. The CDR3 DNA is TGCGCCAGCAGCCGCGTGTTCGGGAACACCGGGGAGCTGTTTTTT.

V is TRBV19 and J is TRBJ2-7; 7 nucleotides line up with TRBD2. Germline V gene sequence: CDR1 LNHDA, CDR2 SQIVND (reference sequence). After removal of 5 bases from V and 1 base from J, the junction contained 5 bases not matched to a gene. CDR3 length: 14 amino acids. CDR3 nucleotide sequence: TGTGCCAGTAGTCGGGACTACGAATCCTACGAGCAGTACTTC. Its translation: CASSRDYESYEQYF.

This clone has a handful of counts. The CDR3 DNA reads TGTGCCAGCAGTGACAGTACTAATTCACCCCTCCACTTT. Translated: CASSDSTNSPLHF. This sequence joins TRBV6-1 and TRBJ1-6; the D is unclear. Germline CDR1 is MNHNS and CDR2 is SASEGT. The CDR3 loop spans 13 amino acids. Trimming removed 3 bases at V and 6 bases at J, with 6 bases between.

V usage is TRBV29-1 and J usage is TRBJ2-3; 7 positions agree with TRBD2. Losses at the gene ends were 7 bases for V and 6 bases for J; bases not matched to a gene: 22. The CDR3 runs to 17 residues. Germline V gives CDR1 SQVTM, CDR2 ANQGSEA. The DNA of the CDR3 is TGCAGCGCTACTAACGCGGCTAGCGGACTTATGAGGGATACGCAGTATTTT. Amino acid sequence: CSATNAASGLMRDTQYF.

The table lists this clone with a few counts. V usage is TRBV5-1 and J usage is TRBJ1-3; tentative D call: TRBD1 (6 bases). V was pared by 2 bases and J by 6 bases, with 12 bases between. CDR3 length: 14 residues. Germline assignment: CDR1 SGHRS and CDR2 YFSETQ. The CDR3 region has the DNA TGCGCCAGCAGCTTCTCGGGACAAGAAAACACCATATATTTT. This codes for CASSFSGQENTIYF.

The J gene is TRBJ2-7, the V gene TRBV10-3; tentatively, D is TRBD2 (5 bases). The germline gives CDR1 ENHRY, CDR2 SYGVKD. The CDR3 contains 14 residues. Between the trimmed V and J ends, which lost 8 bases and 2 bases, there was a span of 16 bases. The CDR3 DNA reads as TGTGCCATCCGAGCCAGGACTTCCGCCTACGAGCAGTACTTC. It specifies CAIRARTSAYEQYF.